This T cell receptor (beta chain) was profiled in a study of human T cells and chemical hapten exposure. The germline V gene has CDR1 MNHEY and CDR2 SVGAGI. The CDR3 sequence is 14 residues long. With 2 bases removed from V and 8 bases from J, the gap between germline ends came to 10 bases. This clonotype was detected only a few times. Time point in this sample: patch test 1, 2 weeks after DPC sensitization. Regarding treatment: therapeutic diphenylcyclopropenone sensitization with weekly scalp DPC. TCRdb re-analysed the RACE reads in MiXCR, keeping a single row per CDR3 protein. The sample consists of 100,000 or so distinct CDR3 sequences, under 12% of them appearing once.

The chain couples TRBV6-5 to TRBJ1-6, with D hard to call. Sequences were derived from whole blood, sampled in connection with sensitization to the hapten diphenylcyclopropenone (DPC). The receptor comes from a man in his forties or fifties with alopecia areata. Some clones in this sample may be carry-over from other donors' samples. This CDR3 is CASSYQGGDSPLHF. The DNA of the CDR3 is TGTGCCAGCAGTTACCAAGGAGGAGATTCACCCCTCCACTTT.